This TCR beta chain was sequenced in a study of CD8+CD57+ T cells in acquired aplastic anemia. Across the whole study: Isolated CD4+ and CD8+ cells, once sorted, yielded DNA averaging around 3.1 ug.

The CDR3 is 12 amino acids. The V end lost 2 bases, the J end lost 8 bases, and 9 bases lay between the germline ends. Germline V gene sequence: CDR1 MGHDK, CDR2 SYGVNS. The TCR beta profiling, which covered VDJ combination and CDR3 sequence, was carried out using genomic DNA as the template. Each CDR3 protein gets one entry after TCRdb re-called the reads with MiXCR. The sample lists about 42,000 distinct CDR3 sequences, approximately 67% occurring once. This rearrangement joins TRBV25-1 to TRBJ1-1; unclear D gene. The sample was sorted CD4+, CD8+, or CD8+CD57+ T cells (not recorded which) from PBMCs. The TCR was taken from a human donor in good health, serving as a control. The CDR3 sequence: CASSEGLAEAFF. DNA for the CDR3: TGTGCCAGCAGTGAAGGCCTAGCCGAAGCTTTCTTT.